This T cell receptor beta chain came from a study of shared clonotypes between healthy human individuals. About the study: There were three CD4 naive, three CD4 memory, two CD8 naive and one CD8 memory plates per donor. Regarding the study as a whole: Generation probability values for non-shared clonotypes were lower than those for clonotypes shared by all four donors. Genetic and exposure-history diversity was limited by the small donor number.

Terminally differentiated effector memory CD45RA+ cells were excluded by CCR7 positive selection of CD45RO-negative cells. The CDR3 sequence is 13 residues long. Trimming took 6 bases from V and 8 from J; bases not matched to a gene: 4. Germline CDR1 MNHEY, CDR2 SMNVEV (reference sequence). Only a few counts were recorded for this clone. The antigen is not known. Data came from immunoSEQ multiplex PCR; TCRdb stores just in-frame clones and leaves some out. In the table there are approximately 810,000 clones, 90% to 95% of which are singletons. Sequenced input: naive CD8+ T cells sorted from blood. The V gene is TRBV27, the J gene TRBJ1-2, with 12 positions matching TRBD1. The TCR sequence derives from a man aged 25-45 years in good health. The chain's CDR3 is CASRGTGGDGYTF. The CDR3 bases are TGTGCCAGCAGAGGGACAGGGGGCGACGGCTACACCTTC.